This T cell receptor beta chain is from a study of shared clonotypes between healthy human individuals. As for this clone: Its specificity is unknown.

Trimming removed 11 bases from V and 0 bases from J, with 11 bases in between. The CDR3 has 12 residues. CDR1 SNHLY and CDR2 FYNNEI come from the germline V gene. The protocol was immunoSEQ multiplex PCR, while the TCRdb copy is restricted to in-frame clones and leaves out a portion. The sample yields about 2.3 million clones, 85% to 95% seen once. Findings and limits, study-wide: Across subsets, estimated richness was generally greater for naive than for memory populations. A reduction in generation probabilities was seen for non-shared clonotypes relative to those shared by all four donors.

The gene calls are TRBV2 and TRBJ2-7; tentatively, D is TRBD1 or TRBD2 (5 bases each). The source of this sequence is a man aged 18 to 29 in good health. Some clones in this sample may be carry-over from other donors' samples. The source material was naive CD4+ T cells from PBMCs. Documented subset: CD45RA+ positively selected. CDR3 residues: CAGTESSYEQYF. CDR3 DNA sequence: TGTGCCGGGACGGAAAGCTCCTACGAGCAGTACTTC.